Described below is a single T cell receptor (beta chain) sequence and its context. The target antigen is unknown. PCR involved 60 Vbeta and 13 Jbeta primers. Produced via immunoSEQ multiplex PCR; TCRdb's table is partial and in-frame only. The sample includes roughly 200,000 clones, roughly a tenth of them seen just once. V was trimmed by 2 bases and J by 5 bases, leaving 18 bases between them. The CDR3 sequence is 16 residues long. The germline CDR1 and CDR2 sequences are SGHVS and FQNEAQ. This entry comes from a study of cytomegalovirus exposure and HLA in healthy donors. General study results and limits: The Asian-associated ancestry cluster reportedly had fewer N-insertions than the roughly 700-donor mean in a later analysis. In an earlier analysis, most TCR beta V segments were productive about 87% or about 30% of the time.

Sequencing used PBMCs. This chain uses TRBV7-8 with TRBJ2-5, with D possibly matching TRBD2 (6 bases). The TCR originated in a young woman in good health and CMV-seropositive. CDR3 residues: CASSLWRGGERETQYF. The CDR3 region has the DNA TGTGCCAGCAGCTTATGGAGGGGTGGGGAGCGGGAGACCCAGTACTTC.